The 20 T cell receptor beta chains in this list originate from one sample, sequenced in a study of molecular identifiers for immune sequencing clone quantification. TCRdb re-analysed the PCR reads in MiXCR, keeping a single row per CDR3 protein. The table records around 460,000 distinct CDR3 sequences, roughly 23% of them present only once. Sequenced material: naive CD8+ T cells from blood, with Jurkat cell RNA spiked in. The subset is: FACS-sorted CD8+CD4-CCR7+CD45RA+ naive T cells. The receptors come from a human donor in good health. Some libraries in this study had Jurkat cell RNA spiked in.

This chain connects TRBV7-9 to TRBJ2-1; tentative D call: TRBD1 (5 bases). The CDR3 spans 14 residues. In germline, CDR1 is SEHNR, CDR2 FQNEAQ (reference sequence). V shed 1 base and J shed 8 bases, with 12 bases lying between them. This CDR3 is CASSLGRTRDEQFF. The CDR3 coding sequence is TGTGCCAGCAGCTTAGGGCGGACAAGGGATGAGCAGTTCTTC.

The chain is built from TRBV4-3 and TRBJ1-5, with 8 bases aligning to TRBD1. This CDR3 is 17 amino acids long. The ends lost 2 bases at V and 3 bases at J; junction bases unmatched: 9. In germline, CDR1 is LGHNA, CDR2 YSLEER. The CDR3 bases are TGCGCCAGCAGCCAATTCCTTACAGGGGGGACCAATCAGCCCCAGCATTTT. Residues: CASSQFLTGGTNQPQHF.

The genes are TRBV27 and TRBJ1-1, with D tentatively TRBD1 (6 bases). CDR1 MNHEY and CDR2 SMNVEV come from the germline V gene (reference sequence). The CDR3 has 15 amino acids. V lost 4 bases and J lost 5, with 17 bases in between. The CDR3 nucleotides are TGTGCCAGCAGTTGGTCAGTGCGGGGGGCAACTGAAGCTTTCTTT. This encodes CASSWSVRGATEAFF.

Here the CDR3 reads CASSTGQGDSPLHF. CDR3 DNA sequence: TGTGCCAGCAGCACGGGACAGGGTGATTCACCCCTCCACTTT. The rearrangement links TRBV7-6 to TRBJ1-6, with 9 bases matching TRBD1. Germline V gene lookup returns CDR1 SGHVS and CDR2 FNYEAQ. The CDR3 consists of 14 residues. With V trimmed by 5 bases and J by 8 bases, 4 bases remained unmatched.

This clonotype was observed at least ten times. This chain connects TRBV29-1 to TRBJ2-7, with D perhaps given as TRBD1 or TRBD2 (5 bases each). The germline CDR1 and CDR2 sequences are SQVTM and ANQGSEA. The CDR3 is made up of 13 amino acids. The V and J ends lost 1 base and 2 bases respectively, with 9 bases between them. CDR3 sequence: CSVEAPGPYEQYF. CDR3 sequence (DNA): TGCAGCGTTGAAGCACCGGGACCCTACGAGCAGTACTTC.

V and J are TRBV7-9 and TRBJ2-2, with 7 nucleotides matching TRBD1. Germline CDR1 SEHNR, CDR2 FQNEAQ (reference sequence). The CDR3 runs 15 residues. Trimming removed 4 bases from V and 7 bases from J; junction bases left unmatched: 9. CDR3 sequence: CASSSPTGTIGELFF. Written as DNA, the CDR3 is TGTGCCAGCAGCTCCCCGACAGGGACGATCGGGGAGCTGTTTTTT.

This clonotype was observed a handful of times. A much larger clone sits a single nucleotide away, making a read error possible. The chain recombines TRBV12-3 or TRBV12-4 with TRBJ2-1; D ambiguous. V lost 6 bases and J lost 0, with 12 bases in between. The CDR3 has 15 residues. CDR3 sequence (DNA): TGTGCCAGCAGCCCGGTGCAGAGCTCCTACAATGAGCAGTTCTTC. The encoded protein is CASSPVQSSYNEQFF.

The chain uses TRBV5-6 and TRBJ1-1; D is uncertain. Germline CDR1 reads SGHDT; CDR2 reads YYEEEE. Trimming pared 1 base from V and 4 bases from J, leaving 11 bases between. CDR3 length: 14 amino acids. This chain's CDR3 is CASSLIAVATEAFF. The CDR3 bases are TGTGCCAGCAGCTTGATTGCGGTCGCCACTGAAGCTTTCTTT.

This clonotype was detected only a few times. The genes are TRBV6-2 or TRBV6-3 and TRBJ2-1, with 9 bases aligning to TRBD1. Germline trimming cut 6 bases from V and 7 bases from J; bases unmatched to any gene: 10. The germline CDR1 and CDR2 sequences are MNHEY and SVGEGT. The CDR3 is 15 residues long. The CDR3 DNA reads as TGTGCCAGCAGCACCCCACAGGGGGCGGTTAATGAGCAGTTCTTC. The encoded protein is CASSTPQGAVNEQFF.

Of note for this clonotype: The germline gene is not matched at one end of the junction; a read error may be the cause. This chain connects TRBV4-3 to TRBJ2-2; TRBD1 aligns across 8 bases. The CDR3 sequence is 15 residues long. Germline V lookup: CDR1 LGHNA, CDR2 YSLEER. In DNA, the CDR3 is TGCGCCAGCAGTGGGACAGGCGGCCCCTACGGGGAGCTGGTTTTT. The encoded protein is CASSGTGGPYGELVF.

The genes are TRBV6-5 and TRBJ2-7; no reliable D call. V lost 6 bases, J lost 0 bases, and 12 bases lay in between. This CDR3 spans 14 amino acids. Germline CDR1 and CDR2: MNHEY and SVGAGI. The CDR3 loop reads CASRLYRSSYEQYF. In DNA, the CDR3 is TGTGCCAGCAGGCTTTATCGAAGCTCCTACGAGCAGTACTTC.

This clonotype was seen many times. CDR3 DNA: TGCAGCGCCAACCTGAACACTGAAGCTTTCTTT. Its translation: CSANLNTEAFF. The rearrangement joins TRBV29-1 to TRBJ1-1; D gene unclear. There are 11 residues in the CDR3. The germline V gene encodes CDR1 SQVTM and CDR2 ANQGSEA. Trimming took 7 bases from V and 0 from J, leaving 6 bases between them.

Remarks on this clonotype: This may be a read error, as it is one base from a much larger clone. It is likely a read error, because the conserved phenylalanine at the end of the CDR3 is missing. J is TRBJ1-6 and V is TRBV5-1; D not resolved. Germline-derived CDR1 and CDR2 are SGHRS and YFSETQ. V lost 2 bases and J lost 5, with 2 bases in between. The CDR3 totals 12 residues. DNA of the CDR3: TGCGCCAGCAGCTTAGATAATTCACCCCTCCACCTT. This codes for CASSLDNSPLHL.

V and J are TRBV5-1 and TRBJ1-1; D is ambiguous. The ends were cut back, 4 bases at V and 0 bases at J, with 13 bases in the middle. Germline CDR1 reads SGHRS; CDR2 reads YFSETQ. This CDR3 is built from 15 residues. CDR3 loop: CASSLASIMNTEAFF. As DNA, the CDR3 is TGCGCCAGCAGCCTGGCCTCTATTATGAACACTGAAGCTTTCTTT. Together with reference TRBV5-1 and TRBJ1-1, the CDR3 gives the full variable domain: KAGVTQTPRYLIKTRGQQVTLSCSPISGHRSVSWYQQTPGQGLQFLFEYFSETQRNKGNFPGRFSGRQFSNSRSEMNVSTLELGDSALYLCASSLASIMNTEAFFGQGTRLTVV.

The sample holds many counts of this clonotype. The V and J genes are TRBV20-1 and TRBJ2-7; 9 bases match TRBD1. The CDR3 sequence is 16 residues long. V shed 5 bases, J shed 6 bases, and the junction held 17 bases outside the gene matches. Germline CDR1 reads DFQATT; CDR2 reads SNEGSKA (reference sequence). The CDR3 loop is CSALSRDRAMVSEQYF. As DNA, the CDR3 is TGCAGTGCTCTAAGCCGGGACAGGGCTATGGTCTCCGAGCAGTACTTC.

V and J are TRBV20-1 and TRBJ1-3, with 9 bases lining up with TRBD1. The length of the CDR3 is 17 residues. Germline loops: CDR1 DFQATT, CDR2 SNEGSKA (reference sequence). Germline trimming cut 2 bases from V and 3 bases from J; bases unmatched to any gene: 11. CDR3 DNA: TGCAGTGCTAGAAGGAGGGGGGGACAGGGAGTTGGAAACACCATATATTTT. It translates to CSARRRGGQGVGNTIYF.

This clonotype was observed many times. The chain links TRBV2 to TRBJ2-2, with 7 bases lining up with TRBD1. Trimming cost V 7 bases and J 4 bases; bases outside gene matches: 6. Germline CDR1 and CDR2: SNHLY and FYNNEI. The CDR3 has 14 residues. The CDR3 DNA follows: TGTGCCAGCAAGAGCCGGGACAGCACCGGGGAGCTGTTTTTT. Protein product: CASKSRDSTGELFF.

This clonotype was observed many times. The chain employs TRBV7-9 and TRBJ2-7; the match to TRBD2 covers 9 bases. The CDR3 sequence is 16 residues long. Germline values: CDR1 SEHNR, CDR2 FQNEAQ (reference sequence). Trimming at V came to 5 bases and at J to 3 bases, leaving 11 bases not matched to a gene. The CDR3 coding sequence is TGTGCCAGCAGCCCACCCCGGACTAGCGCGTACTACGAGCAGTACTTC. It yields the protein CASSPPRTSAYYEQYF.

Of note for this clonotype: A clone one base away is much larger, so this may be a read error. The chain couples TRBV29-1 to TRBJ2-1; the match to TRBD2 covers 10 bases. This CDR3 contains 17 residues. Germline CDR1 is SQVTM and CDR2 is ANQGSEA. The CDR3 spells CSVEDRGAGGPGNEQLF. The CDR3 DNA reads TGCAGCGTTGAAGATCGGGGAGCGGGAGGGCCGGGGAATGAGCAGCTCTTC.

This clonotype was found a few times. The chain uses TRBV6-2 or TRBV6-3 and TRBJ2-7; TRBD2 might be the D (6 bases). The CDR3 covers 16 residues. Germline CDR1 MNHEY, CDR2 SVGEGT. Trimming left V 5 bases short and J 0 bases short, with 17 bases between. CDR3 DNA: TGTGCCAGCAGTCAAAAGGGCGGGGTCCTCTCCTACGAGCAGTACTTC. This gives the protein CASSQKGGVLSYEQYF.